Presented here are 2 T cell receptor beta chains from one specimen sequenced in a study of T cell responses to AZD1222 COVID-19 vaccine. Data came from immunoSEQ multiplex PCR; TCRdb stores just in-frame clones and leaves some out. The profile shows 150,000 to 200,000 clones, 90% to 95% of them singletons. Sequencing was performed on peripheral blood, taken on day 0 of AZD1222 vaccination. The receptors stem from an adult in good health.

The chain links TRBV30 to TRBJ2-3, with TRBD2 matching 7 bases. This CDR3 spans 16 amino acids. Trimming cost V 0 bases and J 2 bases; bases outside gene matches: 8. Germline V lookup: CDR1 GTSNPN, CDR2 SVGIG (reference sequence). CDR3 bases: TGTGCCTGGAGTGTACATACAGCGGGATACACAGATACGCAGTATTTT. Residues: CAWSVHTAGYTDTQYF.

The J gene is TRBJ2-1, the V gene TRBV24-1, with 10 bases lining up with TRBD1. This CDR3 spans 13 amino acids. Trimming cost V 8 bases and J 6 bases; bases outside gene matches: 3. CDR1 is KGHDR and CDR2 is SFDVKD in the germline V gene. CDR3 sequence (DNA): TGTGCCACCATGGACAGGGGGGCCAATGAGCAGTTCTTC. It yields the protein CATMDRGANEQFF.